The present TCR beta chain was sequenced within a study of T-cell memory formation after mild COVID-19. MiXCR, run by TCRdb on the 5' RACE reads, gives a single entry per CDR3 protein. The data contain fewer than 250,000 distinct CDR3 sequences, about 11% of them seen just once; the ten biggest clones take up less than 4%. This clonotype was recorded at least ten times. The CDR3 covers 15 residues. The germline V gene encodes CDR1 SGHTA and CDR2 FQGNSA. V was trimmed by 5 bases and J by 2 bases, leaving 14 bases between them. The V gene is TRBV7-2, the J gene TRBJ2-3, with no clear D. The clonotype was recovered from a man aged 18 to 29 who had mild COVID-19 (a few samples of this study predate the infection). Cell type and time point are not known. The sample comprised PBMCs or a T cell subset sorted from them (not recorded which). The CDR3 DNA reads TGTGCCAGCAGCCGAAGCCAGTGGGACACAGATACGCAGTATTTT. It codes for CASSRSQWDTDTQYF.